Below are 5 T cell receptor beta chains sequenced from a single sample in a study of type 1 and type 2 diabetes patients. Genomic DNA was the PCR template. Amplification of the beta chain CDR3 used 30 forward and 13 reverse multiplex primers. TCRdb recomputed calls from the multiplex PCR reads with MiXCR, one row per CDR3 protein. Counted here are fewer than 350,000 distinct CDR3 sequences, around 50% occurring once; the ten biggest clones make up around 13%. The sequenced sample consisted of peripheral blood mononuclear cells (PBMCs). The source of these receptors is a man younger than 30 with type 2 diabetes.

This clonotype was observed a few times. This rearrangement joins TRBV20-1 to TRBJ1-1, with a possible D match to TRBD1 (5 bases). The ends were cut back, 3 bases at V and 0 bases at J, with 11 bases in the middle. Germline loops: CDR1 DFQATT, CDR2 SNEGSKA (reference sequence). The CDR3 spans 14 residues. The CDR3 nucleotides read TGCAGTGCTAGCGATGGACACCTGAACACTGAAGCTTTCTTT. As protein: CSASDGHLNTEAFF.

The chain has TRBV2 and TRBJ2-7; 9 bases fit TRBD1. The trim removed 4 bases at V and 4 bases at J, leaving 5 bases unmatched. This CDR3 spans 14 amino acids. Germline CDR1 reads SNHLY; CDR2 reads FYNNEI. In DNA form, the CDR3 reads TGTGCCAGCAGTGTAGGGACAGGGTTATACGAGCAGTACTTC. Translated, it gives CASSVGTGLYEQYF. Based on the CDR3 plus reference TRBV2 and TRBJ2-7, the full variable domain is EPEVTQTPSHQVTQMGQEVILRCVPISNHLYFYWYRQILGQKVEFLVSFYNNEISEKSEIFDDQFSVERPDGSNFTLKIRSTKLEDSAMYFCASSVGTGLYEQYFGPGTRLTVT.

The V call is TRBV2, the J call TRBJ1-1; no clear D. Trimming shortened V by 5 bases and J by 6 bases, and 16 bases separated the two germline ends. Germline-derived CDR1 and CDR2 are SNHLY and FYNNEI. The length of the CDR3 is 14 residues. The CDR3 coding sequence is TGTGCCAGCAGTAGGCCCAACCCAGGATCTGAAGCTTTCTTT. Its translation: CASSRPNPGSEAFF. Using reference TRBV2 and TRBJ1-1 for the parts outside the CDR3, the full variable domain is EPEVTQTPSHQVTQMGQEVILRCVPISNHLYFYWYRQILGQKVEFLVSFYNNEISEKSEIFDDQFSVERPDGSNFTLKIRSTKLEDSAMYFCASSRPNPGSEAFFGQGTRLTVV.

Turning to this clonotype: A read error is likely, as this CDR3 ends without the conserved phenylalanine or tryptophan. The J gene is TRBJ1-1, the V gene TRBV19; the D is unclear. Trimming removed 3 bases from V and 5 bases from J, with 13 bases in between. CDR1 is LNHDA and CDR2 is SQIVND in the germline V gene (reference sequence). The CDR3 sequence is 14 residues long. This CDR3 reads CASSIASTGTEAFL. The DNA for the CDR3 is TGTGCCAGTAGTATCGCCTCGACGGGGACTGAAGCTTTCCTT.

The rearrangement links TRBV29-1 to TRBJ2-7, with a weak D call TRBD1 (7 bases). V lost 5 bases and J 2 bases, leaving 13 bases between the germline ends. Looked up from germline, CDR1 is SQVTM and CDR2 is ANQGSEA. CDR3 length: 13 amino acids. CDR3 in DNA: TGCAGCGTTAGAGGGGGGACAGCCTACGAGCAGTACTTC. Its translation is CSVRGGTAYEQYF.